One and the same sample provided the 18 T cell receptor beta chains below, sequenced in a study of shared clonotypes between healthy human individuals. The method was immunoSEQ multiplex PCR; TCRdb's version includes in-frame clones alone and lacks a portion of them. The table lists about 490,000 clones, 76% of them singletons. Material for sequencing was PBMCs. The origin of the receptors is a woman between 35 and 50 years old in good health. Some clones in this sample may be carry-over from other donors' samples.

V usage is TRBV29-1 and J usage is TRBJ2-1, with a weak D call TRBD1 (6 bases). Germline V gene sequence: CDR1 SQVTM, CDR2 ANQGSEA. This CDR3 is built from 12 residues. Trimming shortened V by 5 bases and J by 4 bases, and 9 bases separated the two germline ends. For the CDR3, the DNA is TGCAGCGTTAAGGGACAATACAATGAGCAGTTCTTC. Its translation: CSVKGQYNEQFF.

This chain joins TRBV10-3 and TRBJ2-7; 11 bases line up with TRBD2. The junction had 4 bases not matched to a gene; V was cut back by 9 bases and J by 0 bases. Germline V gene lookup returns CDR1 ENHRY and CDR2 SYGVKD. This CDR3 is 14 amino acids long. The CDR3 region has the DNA TGTGCCATTGGGACTAGCGGATACTCCTACGAGCAGTACTTC. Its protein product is CAIGTSGYSYEQYF.

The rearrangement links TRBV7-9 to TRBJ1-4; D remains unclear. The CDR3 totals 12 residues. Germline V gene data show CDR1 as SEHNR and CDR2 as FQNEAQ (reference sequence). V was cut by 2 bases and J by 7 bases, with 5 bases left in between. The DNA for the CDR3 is TGTGCCAGCAGCTTAAGATTTGAAAAACTGTTTTTT. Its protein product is CASSLRFEKLFF.

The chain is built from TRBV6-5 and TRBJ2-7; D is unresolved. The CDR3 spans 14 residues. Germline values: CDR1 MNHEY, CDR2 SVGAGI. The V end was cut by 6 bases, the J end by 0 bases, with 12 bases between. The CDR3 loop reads CASRARSSSYEQYF. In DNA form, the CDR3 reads TGTGCCAGCAGAGCCAGGTCGAGCTCCTACGAGCAGTACTTC.

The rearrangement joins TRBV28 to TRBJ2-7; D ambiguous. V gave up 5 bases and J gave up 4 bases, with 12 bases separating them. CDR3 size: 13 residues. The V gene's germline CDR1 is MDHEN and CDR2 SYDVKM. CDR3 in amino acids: CASSPTLPYEQYF. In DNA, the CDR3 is TGTGCCAGCAGTCCGACTCTGCCTTACGAGCAGTACTTC.

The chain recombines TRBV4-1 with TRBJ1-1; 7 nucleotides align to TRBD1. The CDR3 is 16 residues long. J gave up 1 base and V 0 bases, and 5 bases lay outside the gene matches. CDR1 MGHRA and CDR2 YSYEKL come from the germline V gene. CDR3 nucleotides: TGCGCCAGCAGCCAAGATCGAAACAGGGGGAACACTGAAGCTTTCTTT. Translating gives CASSQDRNRGNTEAFF.

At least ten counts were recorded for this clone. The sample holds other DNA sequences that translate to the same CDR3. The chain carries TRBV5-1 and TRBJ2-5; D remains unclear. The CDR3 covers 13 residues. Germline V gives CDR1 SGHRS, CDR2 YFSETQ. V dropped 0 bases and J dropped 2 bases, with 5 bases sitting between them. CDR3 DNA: TGCGCCAGCAGCTTGGGCCTGCAAGAGACCCAGTACTTC. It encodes CASSLGLQETQYF.

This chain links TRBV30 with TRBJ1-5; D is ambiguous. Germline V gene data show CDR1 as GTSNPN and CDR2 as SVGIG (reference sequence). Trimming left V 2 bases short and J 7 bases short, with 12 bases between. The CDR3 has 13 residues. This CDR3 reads CAWSPGVGQPQHF. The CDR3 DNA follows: TGTGCCTGGAGTCCCGGGGTGGGACAGCCCCAGCATTTT.

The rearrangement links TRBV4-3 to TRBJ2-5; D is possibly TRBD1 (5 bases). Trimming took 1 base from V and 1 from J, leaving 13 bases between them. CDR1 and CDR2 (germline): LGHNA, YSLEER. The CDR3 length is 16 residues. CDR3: CASSQGQSMTQETQYF. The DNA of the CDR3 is TGCGCCAGCAGCCAAGGACAGAGCATGACCCAAGAGACCCAGTACTTC.

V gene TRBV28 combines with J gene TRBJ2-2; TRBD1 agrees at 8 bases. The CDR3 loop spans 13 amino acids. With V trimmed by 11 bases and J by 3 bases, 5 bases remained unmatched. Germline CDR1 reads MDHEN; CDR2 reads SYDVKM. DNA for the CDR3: TGTGCCTCACACAGGGGGGACACCGGGGAGCTGTTTTTT. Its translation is CASHRGDTGELFF.

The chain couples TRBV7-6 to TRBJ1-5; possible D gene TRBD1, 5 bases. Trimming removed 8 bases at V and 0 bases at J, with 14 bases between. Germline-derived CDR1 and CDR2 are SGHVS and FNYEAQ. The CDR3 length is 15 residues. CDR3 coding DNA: TGTGCCAGCCGAGCGGGGGGGGATAGCAATCAGCCCCAGCATTTT. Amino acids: CASRAGGDSNQPQHF.

This CDR3 reads CSVGTSGSEQFF. The DNA for the CDR3 is TGCAGCGTAGGGACTAGCGGGTCCGAGCAGTTCTTC. The chain recombines TRBV29-1 with TRBJ2-1, with 12 bases that match TRBD2. The CDR3 consists of 12 residues. Germline V gene sequence: CDR1 SQVTM, CDR2 ANQGSEA. The V segment lost 6 bases and the J segment 10 bases; nucleotides outside the gene matches: 4.

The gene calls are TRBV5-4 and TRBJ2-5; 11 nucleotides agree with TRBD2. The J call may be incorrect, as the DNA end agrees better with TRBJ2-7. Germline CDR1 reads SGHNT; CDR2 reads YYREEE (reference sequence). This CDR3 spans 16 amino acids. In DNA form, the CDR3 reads TGTGCCAGCAGCCCTGGTCGACTAGCGGGGACCTACGAGCAGTACTTC. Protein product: CASSPGRLAGTYEQYF.

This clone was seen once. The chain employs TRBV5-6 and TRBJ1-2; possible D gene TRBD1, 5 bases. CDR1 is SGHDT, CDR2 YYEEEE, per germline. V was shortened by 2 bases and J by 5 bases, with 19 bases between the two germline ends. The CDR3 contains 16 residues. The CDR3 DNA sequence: TGTGCCAGCAGCTTCGGGACCCAGAACCTTCGTTATGGCTACACCTTC. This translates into CASSFGTQNLRYGYTF.

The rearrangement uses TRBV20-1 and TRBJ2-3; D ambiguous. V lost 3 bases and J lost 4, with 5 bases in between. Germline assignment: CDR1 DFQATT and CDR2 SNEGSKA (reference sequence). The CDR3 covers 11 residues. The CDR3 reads CSARMADTQYF. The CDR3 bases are TGCAGTGCTAGGATGGCAGATACGCAGTATTTT.

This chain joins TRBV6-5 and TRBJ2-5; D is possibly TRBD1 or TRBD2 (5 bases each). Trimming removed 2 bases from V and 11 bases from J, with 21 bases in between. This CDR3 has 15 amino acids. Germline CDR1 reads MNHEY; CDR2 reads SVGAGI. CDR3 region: CASSYGARPAWEQYF. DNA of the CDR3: TGTGCCAGCAGTTACGGGGCGCGCCCCGCGTGGGAGCAGTACTTC.

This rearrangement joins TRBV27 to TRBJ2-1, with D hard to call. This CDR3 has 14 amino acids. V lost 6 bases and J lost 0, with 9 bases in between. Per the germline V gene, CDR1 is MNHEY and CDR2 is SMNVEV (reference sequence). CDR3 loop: CASRAVSSYNEQFF. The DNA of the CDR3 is TGTGCCAGCAGGGCTGTTAGCTCCTACAATGAGCAGTTCTTC.

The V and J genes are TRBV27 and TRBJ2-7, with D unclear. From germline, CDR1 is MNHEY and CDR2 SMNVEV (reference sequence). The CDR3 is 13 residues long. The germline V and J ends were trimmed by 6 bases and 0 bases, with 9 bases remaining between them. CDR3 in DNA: TGTGCCAGCAGGCTCAGAAGCTCCTACGAGCAGTACTTC. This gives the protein CASRLRSSYEQYF.